Below, 9 T cell receptor beta chains from the same sample are listed, as sequenced in a study of patients and donors after allogeneic stem cell transplantation (dated by TCRdb to 2018 to 2020). The protocol used for the library was RT-PCR. The sequencing machine was a NextSeq 550. The public reads were run again by TCRdb, first through fastp at Q25 and then through MiXCR, and only productive beta chains were kept. CDR3 protein duplicates are merged, each entry listing the most common genes and DNA. This sample lists some 880,000 distinct CDR3 sequences; roughly 18% were detected once. The top ten hold roughly 6% of the sample. Source material: blood, either unsorted or a sorted T cell fraction (not recorded which). The receptors derive from a human donor who was either an allogeneic HSCT recipient or a stem cell or donor lymphocyte infusion donor (not recorded which). It is not recorded whose cells these are; they may come from a transplant donor.

This clonotype occurred a few times. Here the CDR3 DNA reads TGTGCCAGCAGTTTAATGGCCGACAATGAGCAGTTCTTC. Translation: CASSLMADNEQFF. The chain carries TRBV12-3 or TRBV12-4 and TRBJ2-1, with D unclear. Trimming took 2 bases from V and 5 from J, leaving 7 bases between them. CDR3 size: 13 residues.

CDR3 in DNA: TGCAGTGCTAGAGATCACCTTTTGGGAGAGACCCAGTACTTC. Translation gives CSARDHLLGETQYF. The chain joins TRBV20-1 to TRBJ2-5; D unclear. This CDR3 comprises 14 residues. V lost 0 bases to trimming and J lost 4 bases, with 12 bases between them. Germline CDR1 is DFQATT and CDR2 is SNEGSKA (reference sequence).

DNA for the CDR3: TGTGCCAGTAGTCTCACCGGGACGACGACTGAAGCTTTCTTT. Protein: CASSLTGTTTEAFF. V is TRBV19 and J is TRBJ1-1; a possible D gene is TRBD1 (5 bases). The CDR3 is 14 amino acids. Trimming removed 5 bases at V and 5 bases at J, with 15 bases between. CDR1 and CDR2 from the germline V gene are LNHDA and SQIVND (reference sequence).

At least ten counts were recorded for this clonotype. The chain has TRBV24-1 and TRBJ2-3; D remains unclear. Germline-derived CDR1 and CDR2 are KGHDR and SFDVKD. CDR3 length: 13 amino acids. V dropped 1 base and J dropped 1 base, with 2 bases sitting between them. The DNA for the CDR3 is TGTGCCACCAGTGATTTCGGCACAGATACGCAGTATTTT. The encoded protein is CATSDFGTDTQYF.

The chain has TRBV7-3 and TRBJ2-6; 7 positions match TRBD1. The CDR3 length is 19 residues. V lost 5 bases to trimming and J lost 0 bases; unmatched junction nucleotides: 13. Germline-derived CDR1 and CDR2 are SGHTA and FQGTGA. This CDR3 reads CASSPPTGAPFSGANVLTF. The DNA for the CDR3 is TGTGCCAGCAGCCCCCCCACAGGGGCCCCCTTCTCTGGGGCCAACGTCCTGACTTTC.

This clonotype was recorded a few times. V usage is TRBV2 and J usage is TRBJ1-2; D ambiguous. This CDR3 spans 13 amino acids. CDR1 is SNHLY and CDR2 is FYNNEI in the germline V gene. The V end lost 2 bases, the J end lost 2 bases, and 6 bases lay between the germline ends. As DNA, the CDR3 is TGTGCCAGCAGTGAATTAAGGAACTATGGCTACACCTTC. It encodes CASSELRNYGYTF.

This chain links TRBV6-1 with TRBJ2-7, with 8 positions matching TRBD1. Germline CDR1 and CDR2: MNHNS and SASEGT. V lost 3 bases, J lost 2 bases, and 3 bases stayed unmatched. The CDR3 contains 14 residues. The chain's CDR3 is CASSDPGQAYEQYF. CDR3 bases: TGTGCCAGCAGTGACCCGGGACAGGCCTACGAGCAGTACTTC.

The genes are TRBV7-3 and TRBJ2-7, with D possibly being TRBD1 or TRBD2 (7 bases each). This CDR3 comprises 15 residues. V was cut by 3 bases and J by 2 bases, with 14 bases left in between. CDR1 is SGHTA, CDR2 FQGTGA, per germline. DNA for the CDR3: TGTGCCAGCAGCTTCTCAGGGGGAGGGGCCTACGAGCAGTACTTC. This translates into CASSFSGGGAYEQYF. The variable domain in full, completed from reference TRBV7-3 and TRBJ2-7, reads GAGVSQTPSNKVTEKGKYVELRCDPISGHTALYWYRQSLGQGPEFLIYFQGTGAADDSGLPNDRFFAVRPEGSVSTLKIQRTERGDSAVYLCASSFSGGGAYEQYFGPGTRLTVT.

This chain connects TRBV25-1 to TRBJ1-5, with TRBD1 as a possible D gene (5 bases). Germline V gives CDR1 MGHDK, CDR2 SYGVNS. CDR3 size: 15 residues. V lost 5 bases and J lost 5, with 16 bases in between. The CDR3, as DNA: TGTGCCAGCAGTCCGGGGACGGGAGGGGATCAGCCCCAGCATTTT. Protein product: CASSPGTGGDQPQHF.